Each of the 27 T cell receptor beta chains below was sequenced from the same sample in a study of identical twins. TCRdb passed the 5' RACE reads through MiXCR, listing each CDR3 protein once. The table has around 450,000 distinct CDR3 sequences, around 14% seen once. These same data were also listed under a study on yellow fever vaccine responses in identical twins.

Sequenced material: CD4+ T cells sorted from blood. Receptors originate from a woman aged 18-29 years in good health.

In its sample, this clonotype was seen a few times. The chain employs TRBV28 and TRBJ2-6; D gene unclear. The germline gives CDR1 MDHEN, CDR2 SYDVKM. The CDR3 is 12 residues long. V lost 6 bases, J lost 4 bases, and 4 bases lay in between. The chain's CDR3 is CASRPGANVLTF. For the CDR3, the DNA is TGTGCCAGCAGACCCGGGGCCAACGTCCTGACTTTC.

This clonotype was found a few times. The rearrangement joins TRBV6-2 or TRBV6-3 to TRBJ2-1, with TRBD1 as a possible D gene (5 bases). The germline CDR1 and CDR2 sequences are MNHEY and SVGEGT. The CDR3 has 14 residues. The V gene lost 6 bases and the J gene lost 7 bases, with 16 bases spanning the gap. The CDR3 region has the DNA TGTGCCAGCAGGCCCTGGGCAGGGCCTAATGAGCAGTTCTTC. Translated: CASRPWAGPNEQFF.

This clonotype was detected ten times or more. The V gene is TRBV2, the J gene TRBJ2-4, with TRBD2 matching 9 bases. The ends lost 0 bases at V and 7 bases at J; junction bases unmatched: 4. Germline loops: CDR1 SNHLY, CDR2 FYNNEI. The CDR3 is 15 amino acids. This CDR3 is CASSEALSGSNIQYF. The DNA for the CDR3 is TGTGCCAGCAGTGAAGCCCTTAGCGGGAGTAACATTCAGTACTTC.

This clonotype occurred a few times. The chain joins TRBV25-1 to TRBJ2-5, with 9 bases that match TRBD2. The CDR3 is made up of 14 amino acids. Germline CDR1 MGHDK, CDR2 SYGVNS. V lost 7 bases, J lost 5 bases, and 8 bases stayed unmatched. CDR3 sequence (DNA): TGTGCCAGCACCCTTAGCGGGGGAGGGGAGACCCAGTACTTC. Its translation: CASTLSGGGETQYF.

CDR3 bases: TGCGCCAGCAGCTCCAGGACAGGGGGCAGATACGAGCAGTACTTC. This sequence encodes CASSSRTGGRYEQYF. This chain uses TRBV10-1 with TRBJ2-7; the match to TRBD1 covers 11 bases. The CDR3 totals 15 residues. Germline V CDR1 and CDR2: WNHNN, SYGVQD (reference sequence). With 6 bases clipped from V and 4 bases from J, the junction kept 8 bases outside the gene matches.

The V call is TRBV20-1, the J call TRBJ2-7; no firm D call. V was cut by 3 bases and J by 3 bases, with 6 bases left in between. Germline CDR1 reads DFQATT; CDR2 reads SNEGSKA (reference sequence). This CDR3 region has 11 residues. The CDR3 is CSASWNYEQYF. Written as DNA, the CDR3 is TGCAGTGCTAGTTGGAACTACGAGCAGTACTTC.

This clonotype was seen a handful of times. The V and J genes are TRBV5-5 and TRBJ2-1, with TRBD1 identical over 10 bases. Germline-derived CDR1 and CDR2 are SGHKS and YYEKEE (reference sequence). The junction had 3 bases not matched to a gene; V was cut back by 4 bases and J by 8 bases. This CDR3 is 13 amino acids long. The CDR3: CASSRQGAYEQFF. The CDR3 DNA is TGTGCCAGCAGCCGACAGGGGGCCTATGAGCAGTTCTTC.

The chain joins TRBV20-1 to TRBJ1-6; 9 bases are shared with TRBD1. The CDR3 runs to 16 residues. V lost 2 bases and J lost 5; bases outside the gene matches: 7. CDR1 and CDR2 from the germline V gene are DFQATT and SNEGSKA (reference sequence). The CDR3, as DNA: TGCAGTGCTAGACCCGGGACAGGGACCAATAATTCACCCCTCCACTTT. Translation gives CSARPGTGTNNSPLHF.

In this sample, this clonotype turned up a few times. V is TRBV4-2 and J is TRBJ1-1, with no clear D. Trimming removed 4 bases from V and 7 bases from J, with 13 bases in between. CDR1 is LGHNA and CDR2 is YNFKEQ in the germline V gene. CDR3 length: 13 amino acids. In nucleotides, the CDR3 is TGTGCCAGCAGCCCGACCCAGACTTATGAAGCTTTCTTT. It codes for CASSPTQTYEAFF.

V usage is TRBV3-1 and J usage is TRBJ1-1; tentatively, D is TRBD1 (6 bases). Germline lookup yields CDR1 LGHDT and CDR2 YNNKEL (reference sequence). Deletions cut 3 bases from V and 7 bases from J, with 12 bases between. This CDR3 is 13 amino acids long. CDR3 protein: CASSHSRGLEAFF. The CDR3 coding sequence is TGTGCCAGCAGCCATTCCCGGGGGCTTGAAGCTTTCTTT.

This clonotype showed up many times. V and J are TRBV12-3 or TRBV12-4 and TRBJ2-3; no clear D. CDR3 length equals 15 residues. Trimming took 5 bases from V and 3 from J, leaving 15 bases between them. CDR3 region: CASSTHSIGTDTQYF. The CDR3 DNA follows: TGTGCCAGCAGTACCCACAGTATCGGGACAGATACGCAGTATTTT.

This clonotype showed up just a few times. The gene calls are TRBV5-1 and TRBJ2-5, with TRBD1 as a possible D gene (6 bases). The V gene's germline CDR1 is SGHRS and CDR2 YFSETQ. Trimming stripped 6 bases from V and 2 bases from J, with 11 bases between. There are 13 residues in the CDR3. The CDR3 DNA reads TGCGCCAGCACTCCGGACAGACAAGAGACCCAGTACTTC. This codes for CASTPDRQETQYF.

This clonotype showed up many times. The chain uses TRBV25-1 and TRBJ2-1; weak D call: TRBD1 (7 bases). Trimming took 4 bases from V and 4 from J, leaving 11 bases between them. The CDR3 spans 14 residues. Germline V gene lookup returns CDR1 MGHDK and CDR2 SYGVNS. The DNA of the CDR3 is TGTGCCAGCAGTGGGGCAGGGGGGTACAATGAGCAGTTCTTC. It translates to CASSGAGGYNEQFF.

This rearrangement joins TRBV6-6 to TRBJ1-1, with D possibly TRBD1 on 5 matching bases. V was pared by 7 bases and J by 1 base, with 7 bases between. This CDR3 comprises 12 residues. The germline V gene has CDR1 MNHNY and CDR2 SVGAGI (reference sequence). As DNA, the CDR3 is TGTGCCAGCACGAGGGGGAACACTGAAGCTTTCTTT. Protein: CASTRGNTEAFF.

This clonotype was counted ten times or more. The genes are TRBV5-6 and TRBJ2-2; D not certain. The germline V gene has CDR1 SGHDT and CDR2 YYEEEE. The CDR3 is 16 amino acids. Trimming stripped 0 bases from V and 1 base from J, with 10 bases between. This chain's CDR3 is CASSLAVRRNTGELFF. CDR3 in DNA: TGTGCCAGCAGCTTGGCCGTGCGGAGGAACACCGGGGAGCTGTTTTTT.

The table lists this clonotype with a few counts. This chain connects TRBV28 to TRBJ2-7; 13 positions agree with TRBD2. The germline CDR1 and CDR2 sequences are MDHEN and SYDVKM. This CDR3 region has 18 residues. The V gene end was trimmed by 5 bases and the J gene end by 0 bases; junction bases not matched to a gene: 10. CDR3 DNA sequence: TGTGCCAGCAGTCCACTCCCGGGACTAGCGGGATACTCCTACGAGCAGTACTTC. It translates to CASSPLPGLAGYSYEQYF.

This sequence joins TRBV5-6 and TRBJ2-1, with D hard to call. This CDR3 is built from 16 residues. Trimming removed 0 bases at V and 0 bases at J, with 10 bases between. CDR1 and CDR2 (germline): SGHDT, YYEEEE. The CDR3 coding sequence is TGTGCCAGCAGCTTGGGTAGCTACCTCTCCTACAATGAGCAGTTCTTC. Its translation: CASSLGSYLSYNEQFF.

The genes are TRBV6-2 or TRBV6-3 and TRBJ2-7; D call uncertain. Looked up from germline, CDR1 is MNHEY and CDR2 is SVGEGT. With 1 base removed from V and 2 bases from J, the gap between germline ends came to 6 bases. CDR3 length equals 13 residues. CDR3 sequence: CASSYLPTYEQYF. In nucleotides, the CDR3 is TGTGCCAGCAGTTACTTACCCACCTACGAGCAGTACTTC.

The rearrangement links TRBV28 to TRBJ2-7; maybe TRBD2 (5 bases). The CDR3 is 12 residues long. The ends were cut back, 6 bases at V and 7 bases at J, with 13 bases in the middle. Germline V gives CDR1 MDHEN, CDR2 SYDVKM. The CDR3 region has the DNA TGTGCCAGCAGGGCCCTCGGGGTTGAGCAGTACTTC. Its translation: CASRALGVEQYF. Full variable domain (remainder filled in from reference TRBV28 and TRBJ2-7): DVKVTQSSRYLVKRTGEKVFLECVQDMDHENMFWYRQDPGLGLRLIYFSYDVKMKEKGDIPEGYSVSREKKERFSLILESASTNQTSMYLCASRALGVEQYFGPGTRLTVT.

The chain combines TRBV4-3 with TRBJ2-1; the D gene is possibly TRBD1 (6 bases). Germline values: CDR1 LGHNA, CDR2 YSLEER. V lost 1 base and J 3 bases, leaving 13 bases between the germline ends. The CDR3 is made up of 16 amino acids. CDR3 coding DNA: TGCGCCAGCAGCCAAGGGGGGCAGGGGCTCTACAATGAGCAGTTCTTC. Translation: CASSQGGQGLYNEQFF.

This clonotype was counted only a few times. The chain uses TRBV9 and TRBJ1-6; perhaps TRBD1 as D (5 bases). Germline V gene lookup returns CDR1 SGDLS and CDR2 YYNGEE. V lost 4 bases and J 7 bases, leaving 12 bases between the germline ends. The CDR3 is 14 amino acids. CDR3 nucleotides: TGTGCCAGCAGCACTGGACGGGGGAATTCACCCCTCCACTTT. This translates into CASSTGRGNSPLHF.

The chain uses TRBV7-9 and TRBJ2-7, with a possible D match to TRBD1 (5 bases). Trimming stripped 2 bases from V and 9 bases from J, with 14 bases between. CDR1 is SEHNR and CDR2 is FQNEAQ in the germline V gene (reference sequence). The CDR3 contains 13 residues. The CDR3 nucleotides read TGTGCCAGCAGCTTACCTCTAACAGGCGGGCAGTACTTC. Protein sequence: CASSLPLTGGQYF.

This clonotype occurred a few times. The V call is TRBV30, the J call TRBJ2-1; 8 bases match TRBD2. J lost 2 bases, V lost 3 bases, and 3 bases had no gene match. Germline values: CDR1 GTSNPN, CDR2 SVGIG (reference sequence). The CDR3 consists of 14 residues. CDR3: CAWRKRGTYNEQFF. For the CDR3, the DNA is TGTGCCTGGAGAAAGCGGGGGACCTACAATGAGCAGTTCTTC.

The rearrangement links TRBV10-3 to TRBJ2-3; tentative D call: TRBD1 (6 bases). The V end lost 4 bases, the J end lost 2 bases, and 13 bases lay between the germline ends. The length of the CDR3 is 15 residues. Germline-derived CDR1 and CDR2 are ENHRY and SYGVKD. The CDR3 loop reads CAISVTGLSTDTQYF. As DNA, the CDR3 is TGTGCCATCAGTGTGACAGGCTTATCCACAGATACGCAGTATTTT.

This clonotype was seen a handful of times. The J gene is TRBJ2-2, the V gene TRBV29-1, with D perhaps matching TRBD1 (5 bases). CDR1 is SQVTM, CDR2 ANQGSEA, per germline. The CDR3 covers 13 residues. The germline V and J ends were trimmed by 8 bases and 6 bases, with 16 bases remaining between them. The CDR3 spells CSPISRASGELFF. DNA for the CDR3: TGCAGCCCAATTTCCAGGGCTTCCGGGGAGCTGTTTTTT.

This clonotype turned up a few times. The chain joins TRBV7-2 to TRBJ2-2, with TRBD2 as a possible D gene (5 bases). The CDR3 totals 15 residues. The germline gives CDR1 SGHTA, CDR2 FQGNSA. The V gene lost 3 bases and the J gene lost 0 bases, with 8 bases spanning the gap. CDR3 DNA: TGTGCCAGCAGCTTCCTAGCCTCGAACACCGGGGAGCTGTTTTTT. This sequence encodes CASSFLASNTGELFF.

This clonotype was counted a few times. This chain uses TRBV28 with TRBJ2-2, with 7 bases identical to TRBD1. The junction had 4 bases not matched to a gene; V was cut back by 6 bases and J by 6 bases. This CDR3 has 13 residues. Germline CDR1 reads MDHEN; CDR2 reads SYDVKM. The CDR3 protein is CASSAQGAGELFF. CDR3 coding DNA: TGTGCCAGCAGCGCTCAGGGGGCCGGGGAGCTGTTTTTT.